Listed below are T cell receptor beta chains from one sample, sequenced in a study of T-cell reconstitution after alpha-beta-depleted transplantation in children. A single record per CDR3 protein comes from TCRdb applying MiXCR to the PCR reads. The sample includes about 580,000 distinct CDR3 sequences, 23% of them seen just once. Sample: PBMCs, mostly from graft donor cells, taken 360 days after TCRalphabeta/CD19-depleted stem cell transplant. The receptors were sampled from a boy under two years old who had a stem cell transplant for acute myeloid leukemia, so the T cells may come from the graft donor. The CDR3 runs from the conserved cysteine through the conserved F or W. Each record gives: clone size, J gene, D gene, V gene, CDR3 DNA, CDR3 protein. D genes are given only for firm matches. The size field is filled for only some rows; it gives once, few, many or a size class.

. TRBJ2-5 TRBD1 TRBV6-5 TGTGCCAGCAGTTCCCTTTATGACAGGGGCCAAGAGACCCAGTACTTC CASSSLYDRGQETQYF
. TRBJ2-5 . TRBV20-1 TGCAGTGCTTCCCAGACCCAAGAGACCCAGTACTTC CSASQTQETQYF
many TRBJ1-2 . TRBV29-1 TGCAGCGCTACCGGGACGGATGGCTACACCTTC CSATGTDGYTF
few TRBJ2-1 . TRBV29-1 TGCAGCGTTGAAGAGGGGTTGGGTGAGCAGTTCTTC CSVEEGLGEQFF
many TRBJ2-2 . TRBV29-1 TGCAGCGTAGTTCAGGTCACCGGGGAGCTGTTTTTT CSVVQVTGELFF
few TRBJ2-1 TRBD2 TRBV20-1 TGCAGTGCCACGACGGCGGGACTAGCGGATTACAATGAGCAGTTCTTC CSATTAGLADYNEQFF
. TRBJ1-1 . TRBV20-1 TGCAGTGCTAGAGATCATCCCGAGGGAGAAACTGAAGCTTTCTTT CSARDHPEGETEAFF
many TRBJ1-5 . TRBV20-1 TGCAGTGCTAGAGAAGGTTCGGGGCATCAGCCCCAGCATTTT CSAREGSGHQPQHF
. TRBJ1-1 . TRBV18 TGTGCCAGCTCGAGGGGGACGGTGGGAGCTTTCTTT CASSRGTVGAFF
few TRBJ1-2 TRBD1 TRBV29-1 TGCAGCGTTGGGGGACAGGGAAACTATGGCTACACCTTC CSVGGQGNYGYTF
. TRBJ2-5 . TRBV12-3/TRBV12-4 TGTGCCAGCAGCCCCGAGGTACAGGAGACCCAGTACTTC CASSPEVQETQYF
many TRBJ2-5 TRBD2 TRBV20-1 TGCAGTGCTAGTCGGTGGGGGGAGGGAGAGACCCAGTACTTC CSASRWGEGETQYF
. TRBJ2-5 TRBD1 TRBV20-1 TGCAGTGCTGAAGGGGACAGGAGACTGCAAGAGACCCAGTACTTC CSAEGDRRLQETQYF
few TRBJ2-5 . TRBV6-5 TGTGCCAGCAGTTACTACGGGCCAGGGCCCCAGGAGACCCAGTACTTC CASSYYGPGPQETQYF
. TRBJ1-2 TRBD1 TRBV29-1 TGCAGCGTTGACTGGACAGGGGGCCAATATGGCTACACCTTC CSVDWTGGQYGYTF
. TRBJ2-1 TRBD2 TRBV4-3 TGCGCCAGCAGCCTCATGCGGGGGATTAGCGGGGCCCGAAATGAGCAGTTCTTC CASSLMRGISGARNEQFF
many TRBJ2-1 . TRBV20-1 TGCAGTGCTGGTCTGGGGGGCCGCTCTGCTGAGCAGTTCTTC CSAGLGGRSAEQFF
few TRBJ1-2 . TRBV4-3 TGCGCCAGCAGCCAAGCAAGAACAGGTCAACCATTCTTC CASSQARTGQPFF
few TRBJ2-1 . TRBV10-3 TGTGCCATCAGTGTTAAGGGGTATGAGCAGTTCTTC CAISVKGYEQFF
. TRBJ2-1 . TRBV12-3/TRBV12-4 TGTGCCAGCAGTTTAGGGTTGGGGATTAACAATGAGCAGTTCTTC CASSLGLGINNEQFF
. TRBJ2-5 . TRBV29-1 TGCAGCGCTTGGACAGGGAGGGAGGCGCCCTCGGGCCTCCAAGAGACCCAGTACTTC CSAWTGREAPSGLQETQYF
. TRBJ2-2 TRBD1 TRBV20-1 TGCAGTGCTAGGGGGACAGGTCGGGGGGAGCTGTTTTTT CSARGTGRGELFF
many TRBJ1-5 . TRBV29-1 TGCAGCGTTGTGGTGGGCGGAAGCAATCAGCCCCAGCATTTT CSVVVGGSNQPQHF
. TRBJ2-1 . TRBV6-4 TGTGCCAGCAGTGCCCTTCCTCGGAGCTCCTACAATGAGCAGTTCTTC CASSALPRSSYNEQFF
many TRBJ2-7 TRBD1 TRBV12-3/TRBV12-4 TGTGCCAGCAGTCTTCAGGGGGCAGGCTACGAGCAGTACTTC CASSLQGAGYEQYF
. TRBJ2-1 TRBD1 TRBV7-3 TGTGCCAGCAGCTTAAATCCAGGGGGAGACAATGAGCAGTTCTTC CASSLNPGGDNEQFF
few TRBJ2-3 . TRBV7-2 TGTGCCAGCAGCCCCGGACACGCCATGAGGGATACGCAGTATTTT CASSPGHAMRDTQYF
. TRBJ2-3 . TRBV5-1 TGCGCCAGCAGCCGTCCGCCCGACGCAGGCACAGATACGCAGTATTTT CASSRPPDAGTDTQYF
. TRBJ1-1 . TRBV12-3/TRBV12-4 TGTGCCAGCAGTTTAGCCCGGGACCGTGTGGGCACTGAAGCTTTCTTT CASSLARDRVGTEAFF
many TRBJ2-6 . TRBV6-5 TGTGCCAGCAGTTACTTCCAGAGCATTGAGACTAAGGGGGCCAACGTCCTGACTTTC CASSYFQSIETKGANVLTF
few TRBJ2-7 TRBD1 TRBV14 TGTGCCAGCAGCCCCTCCGGGACAGGGGTCCACGAGCAGTACTTC CASSPSGTGVHEQYF
few TRBJ2-3 . TRBV5-1 TGCGCCAGCAGCCTCGACCCATCTAGCACAGATACGCAGTATTTT CASSLDPSSTDTQYF
. TRBJ2-3 TRBD1 TRBV27 TGTGCCAGCAGTGGAAGACAGGGTAGGAGGACAGATACGCAGTATTTT CASSGRQGRRTDTQYF
many TRBJ2-7 TRBD1 TRBV15 TGTGCCACCAGCAGAGAGGGAGACAGGGCCTACGAGCAGTACTTC CATSREGDRAYEQYF
few TRBJ2-3 TRBD1 TRBV20-1 TGCAGTGCCCTGGGACAGGGAAACACAGATACGCAGTATTTT CSALGQGNTDTQYF
. TRBJ2-4 . TRBV20-1 TGCAGTGCTAGAGCGGGTCCTAGGTCAGGCATTCAGTACTTC CSARAGPRSGIQYF
. TRBJ2-1 TRBD2 TRBV11-3 TGTGCCAGCAGCTTAGACCTAGCGGGATCCTACAATGAGCAGTTCTTC CASSLDLAGSYNEQFF
. TRBJ1-1 . TRBV29-1 TGCAGCGTTGGCAGGGGCAGTAGGGCTTTCTTT CSVGRGSRAFF
few TRBJ2-5 TRBD1 TRBV10-3 TGTGCCATCAGTTGGAAACAGGGGGAGGAGCGGGAGACCCAGTACTTC CAISWKQGEERETQYF
. TRBJ2-2 . TRBV5-1 TGCGCCAGCTACGAAACCGGGGAGCTGTTTTTT CASYETGELFF
many TRBJ2-5 . TRBV29-1 TGCAGCGTTGAAGGGGACTCACAGGGCCAAGAGACCCAGTACTTC CSVEGDSQGQETQYF
. TRBJ1-1 . TRBV6-1 TGTGCCAGCAGTGACCGGGACATTAACACTGAAGCTTTCTTT CASSDRDINTEAFF
. TRBJ2-7 . TRBV29-1 TGCAGCGCCCGAGGGGGACTACCGGGCTACGAGCAGTACTTC CSARGGLPGYEQYF
few TRBJ2-1 . TRBV7-3 TGTGCCAGCAGTGCCGGGTCAAGCTCCTACAATGAGCAGTTCTTC CASSAGSSSYNEQFF
. TRBJ2-7 TRBD2 TRBV27 TGTGCCAGCAGTCCGGGACTAGCACTCTACGAGCAGTACTTC CASSPGLALYEQYF
. TRBJ2-1 TRBD1 TRBV7-9 TGTGCCAGCAGCACCCGACAGGGGGCATTTGAAGGGAATGAGCAGTTCTTC CASSTRQGAFEGNEQFF
. TRBJ1-6 . TRBV7-9 TGTGCCAGCAGCCTAAAAGATTCACCCCTCCACTTT CASSLKDSPLHF
. TRBJ1-1 . TRBV12-3/TRBV12-4 TGTGCCAGCAGTCCGAAGGCCTTGGGCACTGAAGCTTTCTTT CASSPKALGTEAFF
few TRBJ1-4 TRBD1 TRBV7-9 TGTGCCAGCAGCTTCATCGGACAGGGGACCTATGAAAAACTGTTTTTT CASSFIGQGTYEKLFF
. TRBJ2-3 TRBD2 TRBV6-1 TGTGCCAGCACAACGACCGGGACTAGCGGGGGGTACACAGATACGCAGTATTTT CASTTTGTSGGYTDTQYF
many TRBJ2-4 . TRBV7-2 TGTGCCAGCAGCTTAGACCGGAACATTCAGTACTTC CASSLDRNIQYF
. TRBJ1-1 . TRBV29-1 TGCAGCGTTGAAGAAACCACGGCGAACACTGAAGCTTTCTTT CSVEETTANTEAFF
few TRBJ2-1 . TRBV20-1 TGCAGTGCTAGAGGGGCGGGGAGGAGAAATGAGCAGTTCTTC CSARGAGRRNEQFF
. TRBJ2-2 . TRBV6-2/TRBV6-3 TGTGCCAGCAGCTCACCCATTTCTCAAACGGGGGAACTGTTTTTT CASSSPISQTGELFF
. TRBJ2-1 . TRBV5-5 TGTGCCAGCAGCTTGAGGGGTTGGGCTTACAATGAGCAGTTCTTC CASSLRGWAYNEQFF